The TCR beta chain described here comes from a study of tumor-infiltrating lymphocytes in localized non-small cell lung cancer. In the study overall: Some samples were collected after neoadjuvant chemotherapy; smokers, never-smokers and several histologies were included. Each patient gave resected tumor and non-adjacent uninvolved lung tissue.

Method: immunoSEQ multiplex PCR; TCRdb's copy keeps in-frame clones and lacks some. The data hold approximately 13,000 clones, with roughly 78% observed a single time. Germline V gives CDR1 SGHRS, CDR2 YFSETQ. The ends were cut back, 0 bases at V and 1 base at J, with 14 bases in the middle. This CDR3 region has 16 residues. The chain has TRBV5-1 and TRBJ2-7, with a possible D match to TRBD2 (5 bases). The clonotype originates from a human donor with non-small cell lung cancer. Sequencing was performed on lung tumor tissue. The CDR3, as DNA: TGCGCCAGCAGCTTGGTCGCGAACAGAGGGTCCTACGAGCAGTACTTC. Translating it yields CASSLVANRGSYEQYF.